This T cell receptor beta chain is drawn from a study of cytomegalovirus exposure and HLA in healthy donors. From germline, CDR1 is MNHNS and CDR2 SASEGT. Trimming pared 1 base from V and 4 bases from J, leaving 12 bases between. The CDR3 extends over 15 amino acids. Study-level points and caveats: Cytomegalovirus status was reportedly diagnosed by the classifier with high sensitivity and specificity.

As concerns this clone: Its antigen is not identified.

The PCR made use of 60 Vbeta and 13 Jbeta primers. Only in-frame clones appear in the TCRdb table, and some are missing; sequencing was by immunoSEQ multiplex PCR. Here the sample spans approximately 130,000 clones, around 84% being singletons. The source material was PBMCs. This sequence joins TRBV6-1 and TRBJ2-3; D perhaps matches TRBD2 (5 bases). The source of this sequence is a woman aged 40 to 55 in good health and CMV-seronegative. This CDR3 reads CASSEVGLIADTQYF. Here the CDR3 DNA reads TGTGCCAGCAGTGAAGTCGGACTTATAGCAGATACGCAGTATTTT.